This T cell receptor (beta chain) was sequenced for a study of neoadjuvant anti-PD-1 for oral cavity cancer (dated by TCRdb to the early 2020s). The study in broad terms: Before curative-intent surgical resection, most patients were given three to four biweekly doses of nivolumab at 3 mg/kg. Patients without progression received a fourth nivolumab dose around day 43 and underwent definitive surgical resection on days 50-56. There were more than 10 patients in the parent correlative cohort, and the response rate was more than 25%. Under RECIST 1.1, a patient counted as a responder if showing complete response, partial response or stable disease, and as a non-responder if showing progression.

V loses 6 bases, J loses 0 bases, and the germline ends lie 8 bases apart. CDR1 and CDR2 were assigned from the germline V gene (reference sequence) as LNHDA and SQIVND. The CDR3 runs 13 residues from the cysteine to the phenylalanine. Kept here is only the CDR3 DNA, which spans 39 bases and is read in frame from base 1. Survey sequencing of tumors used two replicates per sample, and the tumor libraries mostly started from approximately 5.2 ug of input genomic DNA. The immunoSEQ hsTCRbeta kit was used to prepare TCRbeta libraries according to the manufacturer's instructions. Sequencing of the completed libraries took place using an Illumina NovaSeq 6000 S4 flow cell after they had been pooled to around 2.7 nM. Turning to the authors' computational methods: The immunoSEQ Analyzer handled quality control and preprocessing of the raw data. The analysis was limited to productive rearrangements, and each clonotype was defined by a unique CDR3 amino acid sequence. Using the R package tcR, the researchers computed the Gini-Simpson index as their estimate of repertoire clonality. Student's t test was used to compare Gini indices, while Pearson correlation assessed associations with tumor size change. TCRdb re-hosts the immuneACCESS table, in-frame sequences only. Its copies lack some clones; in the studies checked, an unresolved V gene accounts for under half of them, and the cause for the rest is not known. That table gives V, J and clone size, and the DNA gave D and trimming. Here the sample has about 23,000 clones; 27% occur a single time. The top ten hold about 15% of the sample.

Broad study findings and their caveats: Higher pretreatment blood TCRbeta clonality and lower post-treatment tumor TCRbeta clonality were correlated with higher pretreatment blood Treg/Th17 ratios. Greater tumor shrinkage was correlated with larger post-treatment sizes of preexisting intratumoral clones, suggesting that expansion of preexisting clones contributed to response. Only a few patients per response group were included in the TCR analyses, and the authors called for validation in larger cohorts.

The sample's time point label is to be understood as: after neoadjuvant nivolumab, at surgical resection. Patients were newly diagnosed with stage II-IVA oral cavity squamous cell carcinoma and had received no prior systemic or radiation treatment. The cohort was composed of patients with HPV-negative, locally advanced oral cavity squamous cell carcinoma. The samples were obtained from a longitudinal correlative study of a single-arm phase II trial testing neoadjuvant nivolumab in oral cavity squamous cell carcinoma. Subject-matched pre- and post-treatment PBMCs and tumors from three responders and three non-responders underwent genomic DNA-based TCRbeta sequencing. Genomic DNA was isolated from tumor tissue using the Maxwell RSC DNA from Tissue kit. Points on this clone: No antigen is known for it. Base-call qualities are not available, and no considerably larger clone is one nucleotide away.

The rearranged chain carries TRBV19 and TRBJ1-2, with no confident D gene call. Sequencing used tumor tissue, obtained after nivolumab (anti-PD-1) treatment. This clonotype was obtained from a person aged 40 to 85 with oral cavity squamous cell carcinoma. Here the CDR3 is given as CASRRTANYGYTF. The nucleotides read TGTGCCAGTAGGAGAACAGCTAACTATGGCTACACCTTC.